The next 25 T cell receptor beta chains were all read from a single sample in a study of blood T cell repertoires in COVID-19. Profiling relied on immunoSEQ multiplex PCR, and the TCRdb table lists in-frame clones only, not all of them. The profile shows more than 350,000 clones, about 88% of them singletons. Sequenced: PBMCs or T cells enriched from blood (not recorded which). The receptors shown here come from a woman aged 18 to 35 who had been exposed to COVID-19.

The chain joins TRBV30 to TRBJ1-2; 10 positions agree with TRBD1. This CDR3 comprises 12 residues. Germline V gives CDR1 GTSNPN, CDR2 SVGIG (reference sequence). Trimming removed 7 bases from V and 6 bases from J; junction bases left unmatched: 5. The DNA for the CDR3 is TGTGCCTTAACGGACAGGGGGGATGGCTACACCTTC. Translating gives CALTDRGDGYTF.

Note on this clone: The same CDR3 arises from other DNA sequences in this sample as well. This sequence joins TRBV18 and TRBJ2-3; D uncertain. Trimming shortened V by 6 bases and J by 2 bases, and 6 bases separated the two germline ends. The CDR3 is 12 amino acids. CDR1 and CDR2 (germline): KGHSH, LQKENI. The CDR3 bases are TGTGCCAGCTCTCCTTCCACAGATACGCAGTATTTT. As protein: CASSPSTDTQYF.

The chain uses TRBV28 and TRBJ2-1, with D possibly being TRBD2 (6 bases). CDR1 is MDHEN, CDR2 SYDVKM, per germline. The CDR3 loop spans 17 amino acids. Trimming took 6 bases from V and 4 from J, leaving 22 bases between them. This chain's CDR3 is CASRTRILARGYNEQFF. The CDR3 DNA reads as TGTGCCAGCAGGACAAGGATCCTAGCGAGAGGGTACAATGAGCAGTTCTTC.

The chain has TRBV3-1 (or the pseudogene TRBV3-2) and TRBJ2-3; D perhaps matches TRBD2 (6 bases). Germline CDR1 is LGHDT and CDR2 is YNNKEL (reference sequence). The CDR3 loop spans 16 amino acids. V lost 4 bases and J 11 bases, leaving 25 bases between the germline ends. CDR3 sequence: CASSPRPSSAQGWQYF. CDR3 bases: TGTGCCAGCAGCCCAAGGCCGTCTAGCGCCCAGGGTTGGCAGTATTTT.

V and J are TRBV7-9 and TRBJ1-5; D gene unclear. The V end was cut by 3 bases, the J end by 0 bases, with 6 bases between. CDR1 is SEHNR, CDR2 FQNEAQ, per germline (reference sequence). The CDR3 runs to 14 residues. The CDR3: CASSFSDSNQPQHF. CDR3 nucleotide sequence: TGTGCCAGCAGCTTCAGTGATAGCAATCAGCCCCAGCATTTT.

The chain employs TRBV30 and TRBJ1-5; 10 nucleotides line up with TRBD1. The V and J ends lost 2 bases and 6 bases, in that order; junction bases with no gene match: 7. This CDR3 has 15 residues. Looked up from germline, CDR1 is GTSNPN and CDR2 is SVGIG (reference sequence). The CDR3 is CAWSLGTGVGQPQHF. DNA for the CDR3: TGTGCCTGGAGTCTCGGGACAGGGGTGGGTCAGCCCCAGCATTTT.

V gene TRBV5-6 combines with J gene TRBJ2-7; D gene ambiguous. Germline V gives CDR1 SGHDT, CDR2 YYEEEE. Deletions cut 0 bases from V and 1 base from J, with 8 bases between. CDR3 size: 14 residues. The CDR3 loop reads CASSLGGRSYEQYF. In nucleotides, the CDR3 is TGTGCCAGCAGCTTGGGTGGCAGGTCCTACGAGCAGTACTTC.

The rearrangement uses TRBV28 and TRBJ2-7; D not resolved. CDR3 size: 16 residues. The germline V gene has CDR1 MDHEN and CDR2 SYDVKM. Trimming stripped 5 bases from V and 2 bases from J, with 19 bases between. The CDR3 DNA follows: TGTGCCAGCAGTACGGTCTGGGCGACCAAACCCTACGAGCAGTACTTC. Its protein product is CASSTVWATKPYEQYF.

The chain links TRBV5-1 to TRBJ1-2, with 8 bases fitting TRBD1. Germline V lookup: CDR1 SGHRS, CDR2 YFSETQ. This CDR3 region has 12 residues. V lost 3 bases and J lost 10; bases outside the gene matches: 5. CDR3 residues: CASSYTDRDYTF. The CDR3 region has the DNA TGCGCCAGCAGCTACACGGACAGGGACTACACCTTC.

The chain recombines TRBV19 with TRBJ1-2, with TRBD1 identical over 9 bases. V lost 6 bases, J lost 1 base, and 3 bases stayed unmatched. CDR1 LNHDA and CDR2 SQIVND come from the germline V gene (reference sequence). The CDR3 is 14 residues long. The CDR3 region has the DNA TGTGCCAGTAGGCCGGGACAGGGTAACTATGGCTACACCTTC. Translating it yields CASRPGQGNYGYTF.

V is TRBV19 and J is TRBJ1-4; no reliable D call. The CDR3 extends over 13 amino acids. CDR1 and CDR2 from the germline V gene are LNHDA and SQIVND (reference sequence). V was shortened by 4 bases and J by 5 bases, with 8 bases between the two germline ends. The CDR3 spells CASSSQKNEKLFF. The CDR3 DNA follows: TGTGCCAGTAGTAGTCAGAAAAATGAAAAACTGTTTTTT.

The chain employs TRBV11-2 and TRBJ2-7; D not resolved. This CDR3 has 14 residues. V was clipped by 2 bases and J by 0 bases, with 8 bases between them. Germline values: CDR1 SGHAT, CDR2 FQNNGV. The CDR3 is CASSLIPNSYEQYF. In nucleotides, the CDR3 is TGTGCCAGCAGCTTAATCCCTAACTCCTACGAGCAGTACTTC.

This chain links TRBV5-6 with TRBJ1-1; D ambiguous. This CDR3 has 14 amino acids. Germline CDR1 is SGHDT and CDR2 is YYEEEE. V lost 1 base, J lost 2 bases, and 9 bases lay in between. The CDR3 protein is CASSLLQANTEAFF. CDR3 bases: TGTGCCAGCAGCTTGCTGCAGGCCAACACTGAAGCTTTCTTT.

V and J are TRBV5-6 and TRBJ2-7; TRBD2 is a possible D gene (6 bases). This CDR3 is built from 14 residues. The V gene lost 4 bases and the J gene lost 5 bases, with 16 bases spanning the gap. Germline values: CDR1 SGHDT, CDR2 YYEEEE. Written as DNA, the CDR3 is TGTGCCAGCAGCAGCGGGTTGGGAGATAACGAGCAGTACTTC. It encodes CASSSGLGDNEQYF.

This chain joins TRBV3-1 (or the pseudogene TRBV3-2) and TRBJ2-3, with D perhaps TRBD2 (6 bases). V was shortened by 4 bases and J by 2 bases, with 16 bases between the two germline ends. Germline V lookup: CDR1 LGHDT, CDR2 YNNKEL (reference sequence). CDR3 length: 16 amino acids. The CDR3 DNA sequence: TGTGCCAGCAGCCTCGGGACTCACTTACCCACAGATACGCAGTATTTT. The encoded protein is CASSLGTHLPTDTQYF.

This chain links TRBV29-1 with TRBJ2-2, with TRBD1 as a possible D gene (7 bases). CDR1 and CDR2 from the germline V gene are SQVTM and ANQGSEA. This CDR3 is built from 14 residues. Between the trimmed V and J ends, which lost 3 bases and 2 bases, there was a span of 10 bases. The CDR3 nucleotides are TGCAGCGTTGACCAGGGGGGTAACACCGGGGAGCTGTTTTTT. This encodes CSVDQGGNTGELFF.

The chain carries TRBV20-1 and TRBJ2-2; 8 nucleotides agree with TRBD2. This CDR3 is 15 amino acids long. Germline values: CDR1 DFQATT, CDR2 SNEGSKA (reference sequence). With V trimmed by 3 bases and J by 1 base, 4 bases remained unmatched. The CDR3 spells CSASPLAGNTGELFF. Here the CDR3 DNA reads TGCAGTGCTAGTCCCCTAGCGGGGAACACCGGGGAGCTGTTTTTT.

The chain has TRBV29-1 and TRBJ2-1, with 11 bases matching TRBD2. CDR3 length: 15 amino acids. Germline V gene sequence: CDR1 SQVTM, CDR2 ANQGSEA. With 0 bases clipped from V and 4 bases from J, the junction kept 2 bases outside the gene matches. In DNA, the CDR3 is TGCAGCGTTGAAGAGGGACTAGCGGAGTACAATGAGCAGTTCTTC. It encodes CSVEEGLAEYNEQFF.

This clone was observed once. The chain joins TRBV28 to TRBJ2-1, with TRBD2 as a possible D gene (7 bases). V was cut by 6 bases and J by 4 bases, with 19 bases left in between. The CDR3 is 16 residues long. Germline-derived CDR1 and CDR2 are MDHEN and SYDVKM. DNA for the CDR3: TGTGCCAGCAGGCCATCCGCGGGGGCAGCGTACAATGAGCAGTTCTTC. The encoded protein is CASRPSAGAAYNEQFF. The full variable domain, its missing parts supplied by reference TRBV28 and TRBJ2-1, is DVKVTQSSRYLVKRTGEKVFLECVQDMDHENMFWYRQDPGLGLRLIYFSYDVKMKEKGDIPEGYSVSREKKERFSLILESASTNQTSMYLCASRPSAGAAYNEQFFGPGTRLTVL.

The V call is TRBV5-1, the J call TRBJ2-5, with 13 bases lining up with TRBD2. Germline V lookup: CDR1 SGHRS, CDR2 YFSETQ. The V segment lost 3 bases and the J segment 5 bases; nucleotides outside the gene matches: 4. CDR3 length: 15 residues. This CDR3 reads CASSWTSGSGETQYF. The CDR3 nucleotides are TGCGCCAGCAGCTGGACTAGCGGGAGCGGCGAGACCCAGTACTTC.

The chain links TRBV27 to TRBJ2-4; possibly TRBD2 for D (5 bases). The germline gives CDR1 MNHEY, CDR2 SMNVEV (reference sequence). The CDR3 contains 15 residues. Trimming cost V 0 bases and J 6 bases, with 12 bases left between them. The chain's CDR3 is CASSLSSGMGNIQYF. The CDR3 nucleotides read TGTGCCAGCAGTTTATCGTCGGGGATGGGAAACATTCAGTACTTC.

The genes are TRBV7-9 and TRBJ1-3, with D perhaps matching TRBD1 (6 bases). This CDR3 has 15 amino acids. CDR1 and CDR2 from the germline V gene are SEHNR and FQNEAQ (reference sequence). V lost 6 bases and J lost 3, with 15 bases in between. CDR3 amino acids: CASSLIGGLGNTIYF. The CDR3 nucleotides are TGTGCCAGCAGTCTGATCGGGGGGCTTGGAAACACCATATATTTT.

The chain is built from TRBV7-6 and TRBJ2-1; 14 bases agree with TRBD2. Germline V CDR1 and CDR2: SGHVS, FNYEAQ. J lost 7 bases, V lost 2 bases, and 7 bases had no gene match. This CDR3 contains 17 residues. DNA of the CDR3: TGTGCCAGCAGCTTATGGACTAGCGGGGGGCCTCTGAATGAGCAGTTCTTC. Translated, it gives CASSLWTSGGPLNEQFF.

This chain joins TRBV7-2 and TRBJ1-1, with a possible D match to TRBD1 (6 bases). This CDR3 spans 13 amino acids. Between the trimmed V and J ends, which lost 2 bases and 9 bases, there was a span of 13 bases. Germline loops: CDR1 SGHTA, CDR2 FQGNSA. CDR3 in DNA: TGTGCCAGCAGCTTAAGTAGAGGACAGCAAGCTTTCTTT. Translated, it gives CASSLSRGQQAFF.

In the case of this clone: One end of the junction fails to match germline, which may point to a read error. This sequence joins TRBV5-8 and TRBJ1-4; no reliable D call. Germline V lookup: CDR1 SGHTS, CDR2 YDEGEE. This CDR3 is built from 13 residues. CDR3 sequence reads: CASSFPDPAGDVF. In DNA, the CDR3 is TGTGCCAGCAGCTTCCCAGACCCCGCAGGCGATGTTTTT.